The TCR beta chain described here comes from a study of T cell repertoires in cytomegalovirus infection. Study details: Recently identified HLA-C-restricted CMV epitopes were among the peptides used.

The CDR3 runs 12 residues. J gave up 5 bases and V 5 bases, and 1 base lay outside the gene matches. Germline assignment: CDR1 SGHVS and CDR2 FNYEAQ. Study-wide points: Dominating the ex vivo response were TCR beta clonotypes that were CMV-specific and HLA-C-restricted.

TCRdb re-called the reads with MiXCR, one entry per CDR3 protein. The table lists under 450,000 distinct CDR3 sequences, about 34% of them singletons, with around an eighth in the top ten. Turning to this clonotype: The antigen remains undetermined. This may arise from a read error, as a much more abundant clone is one base away.

The source was cultured PBMCs, collected from culture after CMV antigen stimulation. The sequence derives from a human donor in good health (CMV status not recorded). Some clones in this sample may be carry-over from other donors' samples. The chain carries TRBV7-6 and TRBJ2-5; TRBD1 aligns across 8 bases. The CDR3 protein is CASSNRGETQYF. DNA of the CDR3: TGTGCCAGCAGCAACAGGGGGGAGACCCAGTACTTC.